This T cell receptor (beta chain) was sequenced in a study of a mutant IDH1 vaccine in newly diagnosed glioma. Profiling relied on immunoSEQ multiplex PCR, and the TCRdb table lists in-frame clones only, not all of them. The data hold tens of thousands of clones, with around 90% observed a single time. Time point specified: week 35, safety follow-up. Every single dose of the vaccine, 300 ug of mutant IDH1 20-mer peptide, came with topical imiquimod. CDR3 size: 14 residues. Looked up from germline, CDR1 is LNHDA and CDR2 is SQIVND (reference sequence). V gave up 8 bases and J gave up 4 bases; unmatched junction bases: 10. This clone was counted a few times. Its antigen is as yet unknown.

This clonotype was obtained from a man aged 25-45 years with glioma. The chain is built from TRBV19 and TRBJ1-1, with 7 bases that match TRBD1. The sample was PBMCs, taken from a glioma patient whose treatment included an IDH1 peptide vaccine. CDR3 DNA sequence: TGTGCCAGTCGCTGGAGACAGGGACTCACTGAAGCTTTCTTT. Protein product: CASRWRQGLTEAFF.